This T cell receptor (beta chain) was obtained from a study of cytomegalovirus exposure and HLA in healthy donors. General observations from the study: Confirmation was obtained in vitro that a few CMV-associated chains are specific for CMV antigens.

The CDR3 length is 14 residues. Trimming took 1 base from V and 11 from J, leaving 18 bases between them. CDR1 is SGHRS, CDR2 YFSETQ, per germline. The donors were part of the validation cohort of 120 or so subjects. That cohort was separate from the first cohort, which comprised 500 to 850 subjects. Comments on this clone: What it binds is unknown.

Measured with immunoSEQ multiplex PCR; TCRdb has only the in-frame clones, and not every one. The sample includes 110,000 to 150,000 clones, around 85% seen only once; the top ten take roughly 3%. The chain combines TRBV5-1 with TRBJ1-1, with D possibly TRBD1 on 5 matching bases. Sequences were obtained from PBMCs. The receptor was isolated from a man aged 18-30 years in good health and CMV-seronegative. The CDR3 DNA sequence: TGCGCCAGCAGCTTGATACAGGCCAGCCGAGAGGCTTTCTTT. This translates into CASSLIQASREAFF.